Below are 20 T cell receptor beta chains sequenced from a single sample in a study of post-analysis software for immune sequencing data. TCR beta cDNA libraries included unique molecular identifiers. TCRdb passed the PCR reads through MiXCR, listing each CDR3 protein once. This sample carries roughly 730,000 distinct CDR3 sequences, 30% of them seen once, and the ten largest clones take around 0.6%. These receptors' targets are unknown. The study, taken as a whole, reports: Controls showed lower frequencies than patients for roughly 5 TRBV segments, and TRBV5-6, TRBV5-1 and TRBV20-1 were among these.

Sequencing was performed on blood. The receptors come from a girl aged 5-17 years with multiple sclerosis.

V and J are TRBV12-3 or TRBV12-4 and TRBJ1-2; no clear D gene. The V end was cut by 6 bases, the J end by 1 base, with 18 bases between. The CDR3 extends over 16 amino acids. In DNA, the CDR3 is TGTGCCAGCAGCCCCCAGAGCTTCAGCGGTAACTATGGCTACACCTTC. It specifies CASSPQSFSGNYGYTF.

This clonotype was observed a few times. This rearrangement joins TRBV29-1 to TRBJ2-7, with D perhaps given as TRBD1 or TRBD2 (5 bases each). The germline gives CDR1 SQVTM, CDR2 ANQGSEA. CDR3 size: 13 residues. V lost 7 bases to trimming and J lost 3 bases, with 16 bases between them. The chain's CDR3 is CSAWGPGGYEQYF. CDR3 coding DNA: TGCAGCGCCTGGGGACCTGGGGGCTACGAGCAGTACTTC.

The sample holds a few counts of this clonotype. This chain joins TRBV6-1 and TRBJ2-3, with 10 bases fitting TRBD1. J gave up 6 bases and V 6 bases, and 9 bases lay outside the gene matches. The CDR3 consists of 15 residues. The germline CDR1 and CDR2 sequences are MNHNS and SASEGT. The CDR3 reads CASSDRGPPRDTQYF. The CDR3, as DNA: TGTGCCAGCAGCGACAGGGGGCCCCCCAGGGATACGCAGTATTTT.

V is TRBV20-1 and J is TRBJ2-1; the match to TRBD2 covers 9 bases. Germline V gene data show CDR1 as DFQATT and CDR2 as SNEGSKA (reference sequence). The CDR3 spans 16 residues. The V segment lost 5 bases and the J segment 0 bases; nucleotides outside the gene matches: 8. CDR3 sequence reads: CSADGGLALSYNEQFF. The CDR3, as DNA: TGCAGTGCTGACGGGGGACTAGCCCTCTCCTACAATGAGCAGTTCTTC.

A single count supports this clonotype. J is TRBJ2-1 and V is TRBV7-9; 7 nucleotides line up with TRBD1. Trimming at V came to 1 base and at J to 13 bases, leaving 4 bases not matched to a gene. CDR1 SEHNR and CDR2 FQNEAQ come from the germline V gene (reference sequence). CDR3 length: 12 residues. In nucleotides, the CDR3 is TGTGCCAGCAGCTTAGGAGGGGGCCATCAGTTCTTC. This codes for CASSLGGGHQFF.

This clonotype was detected many times. The gene calls are TRBV20-1 and TRBJ2-3; 12 bases line up with TRBD2. The CDR3 runs 17 residues. In germline, CDR1 is DFQATT, CDR2 SNEGSKA (reference sequence). V dropped 7 bases and J dropped 1; count of bases not matched to a gene: 12. CDR3 DNA: TGCAGTGGACGGACTAGCGGGAAAGAGGGGGGCACAGATACGCAGTATTTT. This encodes CSGRTSGKEGGTDTQYF.

This chain joins TRBV29-1 and TRBJ2-5; no clear D. This CDR3 contains 13 residues. In germline, CDR1 is SQVTM, CDR2 ANQGSEA. Trimming left V 2 bases short and J 1 base short, with 8 bases between. The CDR3 bases are TGCAGCGTTGAAATACAGCTCCAAGAGACCCAGTACTTC. Amino acids: CSVEIQLQETQYF.

V and J are TRBV7-9 and TRBJ1-1; D is ambiguous. CDR3 length: 13 residues. V lost 7 bases and J 4 bases, leaving 13 bases between the germline ends. The germline V gene has CDR1 SEHNR and CDR2 FQNEAQ (reference sequence). The CDR3 loop reads CASIRGEGTEAFF. CDR3 sequence (DNA): TGTGCCAGCATCCGAGGTGAGGGCACTGAAGCTTTCTTT.

This clonotype was seen only a few times. The genes are TRBV20-1 and TRBJ1-1; D may be TRBD1 (6 bases). V lost 6 bases and J lost 1, with 18 bases in between. The CDR3 extends over 15 amino acids. Germline V gene data show CDR1 as DFQATT and CDR2 as SNEGSKA (reference sequence). CDR3 region: CSATYGGYGNTEAFF. The CDR3, as DNA: TGCAGTGCCACATACGGGGGCTACGGGAACACTGAAGCTTTCTTT.

The chain uses TRBV5-6 and TRBJ2-7, with TRBD2 as a possible D gene (6 bases). The V gene's germline CDR1 is SGHDT and CDR2 YYEEEE. The CDR3 totals 12 residues. V was clipped by 3 bases and J by 6 bases, with 10 bases between them. The CDR3 DNA follows: TGTGCCAGCAGCTCCCCCGGGGGCGAGCAGTACTTC. This codes for CASSSPGGEQYF.

The genes are TRBV2 and TRBJ1-6; no clear D. V lost 6 bases to trimming and J lost 11 bases, with 11 bases between them. Germline V lookup: CDR1 SNHLY, CDR2 FYNNEI. The CDR3 totals 12 residues. Written as DNA, the CDR3 is TGTGCCAGCAGGGTGCTTGGTACACCCCTCCACTTT. It translates to CASRVLGTPLHF.

This chain joins TRBV12-3 or TRBV12-4 and TRBJ1-5, with D unclear. Trimming pared 3 bases from V and 1 base from J, leaving 7 bases between. The CDR3 spans 14 residues. The CDR3 DNA reads TGTGCCAGCAGTTTCGGCAGGAGCAATCAGCCCCAGCATTTT. Protein: CASSFGRSNQPQHF.

The V gene is TRBV28, the J gene TRBJ2-5, with 12 nucleotides matching TRBD2. The end of the DNA is better explained by TRBJ2-7, so the J call may be wrong. Germline values: CDR1 MDHEN, CDR2 SYDVKM. The CDR3 length is 15 residues. The CDR3 nucleotides are TGTGCCAGCACGAAATCTAGCGGGAGGGCCTACGAGCAGTACTTC. This encodes CASTKSSGRAYEQYF.

The chain has TRBV18 and TRBJ2-1; TRBD2 matches 8 bases. Germline V gene sequence: CDR1 KGHSH, CDR2 LQKENI. V shed 6 bases and J 1 base; nucleotides not matched to a gene: 5. The CDR3 has 15 residues. The CDR3 reads CASSRGGASYNEQFF. DNA for the CDR3: TGTGCCAGCTCCCGGGGGGGGGCTTCCTACAATGAGCAGTTCTTC.

Only a few counts were recorded for this clonotype. The chain couples TRBV5-1 to TRBJ2-1; no reliable D call. The germline V gene encodes CDR1 SGHRS and CDR2 YFSETQ. This CDR3 contains 12 residues. Deletions cut 0 bases from V and 9 bases from J, with 7 bases between. CDR3 residues: CASSLDLGEQFF. CDR3 in DNA: TGCGCCAGCAGCTTGGATTTGGGTGAGCAGTTCTTC.

This clonotype has just a few counts. This chain links TRBV4-3 with TRBJ2-7; no clear D gene. This CDR3 region has 14 residues. V dropped 0 bases and J dropped 0 bases, with 6 bases sitting between them. Germline assignment: CDR1 LGHNA and CDR2 YSLEER. The CDR3 is CASSQDYASYEQYF. The CDR3 nucleotides are TGCGCCAGCAGCCAAGACTACGCCTCCTACGAGCAGTACTTC.

This clonotype has just one count. The V gene is TRBV12-3 or TRBV12-4, the J gene TRBJ2-7; D perhaps matches TRBD1 (5 bases). The CDR3 has 14 amino acids. V was pared by 3 bases and J by 5 bases, with 14 bases between. The CDR3 coding sequence is TGTGCCAGCAGTTTTTCCCAGGGCTGCCACGAGCAGTACTTC. Its translation: CASSFSQGCHEQYF.

This sequence joins TRBV10-3 and TRBJ1-2, with 9 bases aligning to TRBD1. The germline CDR1 and CDR2 sequences are ENHRY and SYGVKD. The CDR3 runs to 13 residues. V dropped 10 bases and J dropped 6; count of bases not matched to a gene: 9. The CDR3, as DNA: TGTGCCAACACACCGGGACAGGGCAATGGCTACACCTTC. Translation gives CANTPGQGNGYTF.

This clonotype turned up a few times. This chain connects TRBV5-1 to TRBJ2-5; TRBD2 agrees at 15 bases. The CDR3 covers 16 residues. V lost 2 bases to trimming and J lost 4 bases; unmatched junction nucleotides: 3. CDR1 and CDR2 from the germline V gene are SGHRS and YFSETQ. The DNA for the CDR3 is TGCGCCAGCAGCTTCGGACTAGCGGGGGGGGGAGAGACCCAGTACTTC. Encoded protein: CASSFGLAGGGETQYF.

This clonotype has only a few counts. This chain connects TRBV29-1 to TRBJ2-5; 10 positions agree with TRBD2. This CDR3 contains 20 residues. V lost 0 bases to trimming and J lost 1 base; unmatched junction nucleotides: 17. CDR1 SQVTM and CDR2 ANQGSEA come from the germline V gene. The CDR3 DNA sequence: TGCAGCGTTGAAGACGATCAGATCACAATAGCGGGAGGCGGCCAAGAGACCCAGTACTTC. Translation: CSVEDDQITIAGGGQETQYF.